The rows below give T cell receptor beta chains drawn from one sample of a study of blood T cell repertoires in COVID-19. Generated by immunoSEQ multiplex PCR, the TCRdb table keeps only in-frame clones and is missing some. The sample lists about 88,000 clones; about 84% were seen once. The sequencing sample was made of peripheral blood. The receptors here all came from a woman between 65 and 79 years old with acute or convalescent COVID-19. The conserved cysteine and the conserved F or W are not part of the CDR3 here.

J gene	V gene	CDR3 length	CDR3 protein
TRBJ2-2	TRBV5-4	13	ASSLLWEATGELF
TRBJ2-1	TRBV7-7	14	ASSLGASGTYNEQF
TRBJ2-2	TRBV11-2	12	ASSLDRRTGELF
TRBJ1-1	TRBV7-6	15	ASSPTPGTGPNTEAF
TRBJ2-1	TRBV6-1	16	ASSARAGGQNYYNEQF
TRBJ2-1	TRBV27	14	ASTWTSGGTYNEQF
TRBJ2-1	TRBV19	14	ASKAGPLSSYNEQF
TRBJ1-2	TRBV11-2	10	ASSARGYGYT
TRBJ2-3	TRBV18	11	ASSPDSMGSQY
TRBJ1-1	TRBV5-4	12	ASSLTASNTEAF
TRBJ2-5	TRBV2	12	ASKGRGSRETQY
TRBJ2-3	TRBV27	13	ASSLFRGLSDTQY
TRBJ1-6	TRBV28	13	ASSDSSSYNSPLH
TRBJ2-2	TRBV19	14	ASSIRSGTNTGELF
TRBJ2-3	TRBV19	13	ATTLGTGSTDTQY
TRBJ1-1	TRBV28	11	ATFNRGNTEAF
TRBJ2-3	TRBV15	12	ATSRVAGGDTQY
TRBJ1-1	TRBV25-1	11	ASSVDRNTEAF